This is a list of T cell receptor beta chains from one sample in a study of shared clonotypes between healthy human individuals. Sequenced by immunoSEQ multiplex PCR; TCRdb stores in-frame clones only, minus some. The table lists some 2,100,000 clones, 90% to 97% of them singletons. The sample comprised naive CD4+ T cells sorted from blood. The receptors were sampled from a man aged 18 to 29 in good health. The CDR3 runs from the conserved cysteine through the conserved F or W.

CDR3aa: CASSLDPRVGPSYEQYF
j_gene: TRBJ2-7
v_gene: TRBV28

CDR3aa: CASSEGTGIGNEKLFF
j_gene: TRBJ1-4
v_gene: TRBV6-1

CDR3aa: CASSLATSGSGPNEQFF
j_gene: TRBJ2-1
v_gene: TRBV5-1

CDR3aa: CASSPSDRYEQYF
j_gene: TRBJ2-7
v_gene: TRBV27

CDR3aa: CASSYNPQTGELFF
j_gene: TRBJ2-2
v_gene: TRBV6-5

CDR3aa: CASSLSAGPTGELFF
j_gene: TRBJ2-2
v_gene: TRBV28

CDR3aa: CASSPPPWTSGRQDYEQFF
j_gene: TRBJ2-1
v_gene: TRBV7-9

CDR3aa: CASSRTGGGEKLFF
j_gene: TRBJ1-4
v_gene: TRBV5-1

CDR3aa: CASSPHGAGEAFF
j_gene: TRBJ1-1
v_gene: TRBV7-2

CDR3aa: CASSQERTSGAEQFF
j_gene: TRBJ2-1
v_gene: TRBV4-3

CDR3aa: CASSRDQETQYF
j_gene: TRBJ2-5
v_gene: TRBV5-4

CDR3aa: CASSQGVGKSYEQYF
j_gene: TRBJ2-7
v_gene: TRBV4-3

CDR3aa: CAWSVQQTSDEQYF
j_gene: TRBJ2-7
v_gene: TRBV30

CDR3aa: CASRTPGQGINEQFF
j_gene: TRBJ2-1
v_gene: TRBV6-5

CDR3aa: CASSYSAVVIRVQYF
j_gene: TRBJ2-7
v_gene: TRBV6-5

CDR3aa: CASRPRGPAGGELFF
j_gene: TRBJ2-2
v_gene: TRBV6-1

CDR3aa: CASSPTGAGNSPLHF
j_gene: TRBJ1-6
v_gene: TRBV18

CDR3aa: CASSTGGRNTEAFF
j_gene: TRBJ1-1
v_gene: TRBV19

CDR3aa: CASSVKGGSSYNEQFF
j_gene: TRBJ2-1
v_gene: TRBV9

CDR3aa: CAWSPTGLAEETQYF
j_gene: TRBJ2-5
v_gene: TRBV30

CDR3aa: CAIVRDRGAEQYF
j_gene: TRBJ2-7
v_gene: TRBV10-3

CDR3aa: CASSLDSAGRRQYF
j_gene: TRBJ2-7
v_gene: TRBV11-2

CDR3aa: CASSVRGLSTDTQYF
j_gene: TRBJ2-3
v_gene: TRBV2

CDR3aa: CAWSPGRGTKNNSPLHF
j_gene: TRBJ1-6
v_gene: TRBV30

CDR3aa: CASSLAGVDEQYF
j_gene: TRBJ2-7
v_gene: TRBV5-4

CDR3aa: CASRTFKDEAFF
j_gene: TRBJ1-1
v_gene: TRBV6-1

CDR3aa: CASSLLRDRGAEAFF
j_gene: TRBJ1-1
v_gene: TRBV27

CDR3aa: CASSLAGSYEQYF
j_gene: TRBJ2-7
v_gene: TRBV5-1

CDR3aa: CASSLDGRASYEQYF
j_gene: TRBJ2-7
v_gene: TRBV5-1

CDR3aa: CAWRMAGGYNEQFF
j_gene: TRBJ2-1
v_gene: TRBV30

CDR3aa: CASSIDKRGQPQHF
j_gene: TRBJ1-5
v_gene: TRBV19

CDR3aa: CASSEAGTGTFYGYTF
j_gene: TRBJ1-2
v_gene: TRBV6-1

CDR3aa: CASSSQTGSYNEQFF
j_gene: TRBJ2-1
v_gene: TRBV18

CDR3aa: CASSQEVSYEQYF
j_gene: TRBJ2-7
v_gene: TRBV4-1

CDR3aa: CASSDGQGARKRVNYGYTF
j_gene: TRBJ1-2
v_gene: TRBV9

CDR3aa: CASRVVGEAKNIQYF
j_gene: TRBJ2-4
v_gene: TRBV6-6

CDR3aa: CALSGGGLETQYF
j_gene: TRBJ2-5
v_gene: TRBV30